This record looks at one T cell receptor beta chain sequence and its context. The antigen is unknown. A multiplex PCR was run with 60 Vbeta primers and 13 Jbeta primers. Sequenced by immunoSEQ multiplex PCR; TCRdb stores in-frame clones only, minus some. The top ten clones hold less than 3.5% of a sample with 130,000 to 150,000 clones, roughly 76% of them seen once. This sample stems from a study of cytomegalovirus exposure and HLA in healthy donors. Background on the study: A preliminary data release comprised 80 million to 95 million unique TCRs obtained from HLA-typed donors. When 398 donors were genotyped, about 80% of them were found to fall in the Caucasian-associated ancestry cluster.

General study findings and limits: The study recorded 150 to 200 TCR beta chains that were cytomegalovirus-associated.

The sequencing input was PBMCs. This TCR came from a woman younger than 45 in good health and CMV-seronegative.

For the CDR3, the DNA is TGTGCCAGCAGGACGGGTGGAGGCACTGAAGCTTTCTTT. It encodes CASRTGGGTEAFF. The chain joins TRBV7-2 to TRBJ1-1, with D hard to call. Germline V gives CDR1 SGHTA, CDR2 FQGNSA. The CDR3 spans 13 residues. V lost 6 bases to trimming and J lost 4 bases, with 12 bases between them.